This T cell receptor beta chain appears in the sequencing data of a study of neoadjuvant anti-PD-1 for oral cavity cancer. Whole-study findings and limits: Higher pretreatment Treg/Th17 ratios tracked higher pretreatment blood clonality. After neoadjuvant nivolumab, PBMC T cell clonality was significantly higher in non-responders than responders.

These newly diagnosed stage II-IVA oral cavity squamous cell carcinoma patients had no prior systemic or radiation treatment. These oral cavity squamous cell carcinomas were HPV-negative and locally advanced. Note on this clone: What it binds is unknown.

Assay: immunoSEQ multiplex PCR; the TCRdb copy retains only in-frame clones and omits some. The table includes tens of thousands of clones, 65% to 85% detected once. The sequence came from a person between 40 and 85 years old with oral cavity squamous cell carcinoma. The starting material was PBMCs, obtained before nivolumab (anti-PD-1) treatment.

The CDR3 sequence: CASSFNPGRALGTQYF. DNA of the CDR3: TGTGCCAGCAGTTTTAATCCCGGGAGGGCCCTAGGAACCCAGTACTTC. This sequence joins TRBV27 and TRBJ2-5; 8 bases are shared with TRBD2. This CDR3 region has 16 residues. The germline V gene encodes CDR1 MNHEY and CDR2 SMNVEV (reference sequence). Unmatched junction bases numbered 14, after V lost 3 bases and J lost 8 bases.